Given below is one T cell receptor (beta chain) in context. These data belong to a study of blood T cell repertoires in COVID-19. Study information: PBMCs, B-cell-depleted T cells, or T cells provided the cDNA or gDNA that made up the material.

Clones were read by immunoSEQ multiplex PCR, and TCRdb kept only the in-frame ones, dropping some. This sample has a few hundred thousand clones, with under 85% found just once. Germline values: CDR1 SGHAT, CDR2 FQNNGV. V lost 1 base, J lost 4 bases, and 9 bases stayed unmatched. The CDR3 spans 17 residues. The sequence was collected from a human donor with COVID-19, enrolled during active disease. The donor label of this sample is uncertain. The J gene is TRBJ2-1, the V gene TRBV11-2; the match to TRBD2 covers 8 bases. The sample comprised peripheral blood. CDR3 bases: TGTGCCAGCAGCTTAGTCTCCGGGACTAGTTCATACAATGAGCAGTTCTTC. Encoded protein: CASSLVSGTSSYNEQFF.